These 25 T cell receptor beta chains were all obtained from the same sample, sequenced in a study of T cell responses to AZD1222 COVID-19 vaccine. Measured with immunoSEQ multiplex PCR; TCRdb has only the in-frame clones, and not every one. Seen here are 35,000 to 50,000 clones, about four fifths observed once, and the top ten hold less than 25%. The input for sequencing was peripheral blood, taken 28 days after the second dose of the MenACWY control vaccine. These receptors were taken from an adult who received the MenACWY meningococcal vaccine as a control.

The rearrangement uses TRBV9 and TRBJ1-1; the D is unclear. The CDR3 is 15 residues long. V lost 0 bases and J 0 bases, leaving 9 bases between the germline ends. The germline V gene has CDR1 SGDLS and CDR2 YYNGEE. The CDR3 loop is CASSVAVSMNTEAFF. The DNA of the CDR3 is TGTGCCAGCAGCGTAGCCGTCAGCATGAACACTGAAGCTTTCTTT.

The rearrangement uses TRBV30 and TRBJ1-5, with D perhaps matching TRBD1 (5 bases). The CDR3 consists of 16 residues. Germline assignment: CDR1 GTSNPN and CDR2 SVGIG (reference sequence). The V gene lost 2 bases and the J gene lost 5 bases, with 19 bases spanning the gap. The CDR3 here is CAWSLFGDRRDQPQHF. The CDR3 nucleotides are TGTGCCTGGAGTTTATTCGGGGACCGGAGAGATCAGCCCCAGCATTTT.

CDR3 DNA: TGTGCCAGCTACCGAGGAGGCTACACCTTC. This encodes CASYRGGYTF. The chain combines TRBV6-6 with TRBJ1-2; D is ambiguous. With 8 bases removed from V and 8 bases from J, the gap between germline ends came to 9 bases. The CDR3 spans 10 residues. CDR1 is MNHNY and CDR2 is SVGAGI in the germline V gene (reference sequence).

This chain connects TRBV30 to TRBJ1-2, with 7 bases matching TRBD1. J gave up 4 bases and V 0 bases, and 8 bases lay outside the gene matches. In germline, CDR1 is GTSNPN, CDR2 SVGIG (reference sequence). This CDR3 spans 15 amino acids. CDR3 in amino acids: CAWSVQGPSPYGYTF. The CDR3 DNA is TGTGCCTGGAGTGTACAGGGGCCCTCGCCCTATGGCTACACCTTC.

The chain couples TRBV3-1 (or the pseudogene TRBV3-2) to TRBJ1-2; possibly TRBD1 for D (6 bases). V lost 2 bases and J 4 bases, leaving 14 bases between the germline ends. The CDR3 covers 15 residues. Germline assignment: CDR1 LGHDT and CDR2 YNNKEL (reference sequence). The chain's CDR3 is CASSQPSQGGYGYTF. As DNA, the CDR3 is TGTGCCAGCAGCCAACCGTCACAGGGAGGCTATGGCTACACCTTC.

The chain employs TRBV14 and TRBJ1-2, with D unclear. The V gene lost 4 bases and the J gene lost 6 bases, with 9 bases spanning the gap. This CDR3 contains 12 residues. CDR1 and CDR2 from the germline V gene are SGHDN and FVKESK. The CDR3: CASSPQNHGYTF. The CDR3 DNA is TGTGCCAGCAGCCCCCAGAACCATGGCTACACCTTC.

The chain carries TRBV7-9 and TRBJ2-3; D remains ambiguous. The CDR3 is 14 residues long. The germline V gene encodes CDR1 SEHNR and CDR2 FQNEAQ (reference sequence). V was clipped by 1 base and J by 4 bases, with 9 bases between them. The CDR3, as DNA: TGTGCCAGCAGCTTAGGGCAGGAACCAGATACGCAGTATTTT. Its protein product is CASSLGQEPDTQYF.

The J gene is TRBJ1-3, the V gene TRBV19; no firm D call. The germline V gene encodes CDR1 LNHDA and CDR2 SQIVND (reference sequence). The CDR3 has 16 amino acids. V lost 7 bases and J lost 0, with 16 bases in between. The CDR3, as DNA: TGTGCCAGTACCTTGGGCAGGCAAAGCTCTGGAAACACCATATATTTT. It yields the protein CASTLGRQSSGNTIYF.

The chain joins TRBV2 to TRBJ1-5; D perhaps matches TRBD1 (6 bases). The CDR3 contains 18 residues. CDR1 is SNHLY and CDR2 is FYNNEI in the germline V gene. The V gene lost 2 bases and the J gene lost 0 bases, with 17 bases spanning the gap. The CDR3 sequence: CASSETGSLTFSNQPQHF. In DNA, the CDR3 is TGTGCCAGCAGTGAAACAGGGTCCCTCACTTTTAGCAATCAGCCCCAGCATTTT.

The rearrangement links TRBV29-1 to TRBJ2-3; 9 bases align to TRBD2. This CDR3 comprises 17 residues. V lost 7 bases to trimming and J lost 3 bases; unmatched junction nucleotides: 17. The germline V gene encodes CDR1 SQVTM and CDR2 ANQGSEA. CDR3 residues: CSAPGGSGGGRTDTQYF. Here the CDR3 DNA reads TGCAGCGCCCCGGGGGGTAGCGGGGGTGGCAGAACAGATACGCAGTATTTT.

V usage is TRBV5-1 and J usage is TRBJ1-1; no clear D. V lost 4 bases and J 3 bases, leaving 13 bases between the germline ends. The CDR3 spans 14 residues. The germline V gene has CDR1 SGHRS and CDR2 YFSETQ. CDR3 coding DNA: TGCGCCAGCAGCCCCGATGGTAGTGACACTGAAGCTTTCTTT. Its translation: CASSPDGSDTEAFF. The full variable domain, rest sourced from reference TRBV5-1 and TRBJ1-1, is KAGVTQTPRYLIKTRGQQVTLSCSPISGHRSVSWYQQTPGQGLQFLFEYFSETQRNKGNFPGRFSGRQFSNSRSEMNVSTLELGDSALYLCASSPDGSDTEAFFGQGTRLTVV.

V is TRBV6-5 and J is TRBJ1-1; no clear D gene. Germline CDR1 MNHEY, CDR2 SVGAGI. Between the trimmed V and J ends, which lost 2 bases and 6 bases, there was a span of 10 bases. The CDR3 loop spans 13 amino acids. CDR3 nucleotides: TGTGCCAGCAGTTACATGGCAGGACCTGAAGCTTTCTTT. It codes for CASSYMAGPEAFF.

V usage is TRBV5-1 and J usage is TRBJ1-1; 8 bases line up with TRBD1. V shed 4 bases and J 1 base; nucleotides not matched to a gene: 3. The CDR3 runs to 14 residues. CDR1 is SGHRS and CDR2 is YFSETQ in the germline V gene. The CDR3 DNA reads as TGCGCCAGCAGCACTGGGACAGGGAACACTGAAGCTTTCTTT. Its translation: CASSTGTGNTEAFF.

The J gene is TRBJ1-1, the V gene TRBV13; D uncertain. The germline V and J ends were trimmed by 2 bases and 0 bases, with 4 bases remaining between them. CDR3 length: 13 residues. The V gene's germline CDR1 is PRHDT and CDR2 FYEKMQ (reference sequence). The CDR3 protein is CASSLRMNTEAFF. DNA of the CDR3: TGTGCCAGCAGCTTAAGGATGAACACTGAAGCTTTCTTT. Together with reference TRBV13 and TRBJ1-1, the CDR3 gives the full variable domain: AAGVIQSPRHLIKEKRETATLKCYPIPRHDTVYWYQQGPGQDPQFLISFYEKMQSDKGSIPDRFSAQQFSDYHSELNMSSLELGDSALYFCASSLRMNTEAFFGQGTRLTVV.

The chain joins TRBV4-1 to TRBJ2-5; D is possibly TRBD2 (5 bases). V was cut by 4 bases and J by 5 bases, with 8 bases left in between. Germline CDR1 reads MGHRA; CDR2 reads YSYEKL. CDR3 length equals 12 residues. CDR3 loop: CASSLRGETQYF. DNA of the CDR3: TGCGCCAGCAGCCTACGAGGGGAGACCCAGTACTTC.

The chain recombines TRBV7-2 with TRBJ1-2, with a weak D call TRBD1 (6 bases). Germline assignment: CDR1 SGHTA and CDR2 FQGNSA. V lost 5 bases, J lost 6 bases, and 22 bases lay in between. The CDR3 has 16 amino acids. The CDR3 reads CASSVRDTDWTNGYTF. CDR3 coding DNA: TGTGCCAGCAGCGTCCGGGACACGGACTGGACGAATGGCTACACCTTC.

This sequence joins TRBV5-5 and TRBJ1-3; D not certain. Per the germline V gene, CDR1 is SGHKS and CDR2 is YYEKEE (reference sequence). CDR3 size: 16 residues. The V end was cut by 2 bases, the J end by 1 base, with 13 bases between. The DNA for the CDR3 is TGTGCCAGCAGCTTCTCCGTAGGCTGGTCTGGAAACACCATATATTTT. Amino acid sequence: CASSFSVGWSGNTIYF.

CDR3 residues: CASSYVAVVNMNTEAFF. The CDR3 region has the DNA TGTGCCAGCAGCTACGTGGCGGTAGTGAACATGAACACTGAAGCTTTCTTT. The rearrangement joins TRBV5-4 to TRBJ1-1, with D unresolved. The germline CDR1 and CDR2 sequences are SGHNT and YYREEE (reference sequence). This CDR3 spans 17 amino acids. Trimming stripped 3 bases from V and 0 bases from J, with 18 bases between. The full variable domain, in which reference TRBV5-4 and TRBJ1-1 provide the parts outside the CDR3, is ETGVTQSPTHLIKTRGQQVTLRCSSQSGHNTVSWYQQALGQGPQFIFQYYREEENGRGNFPPRFSGLQFPNYSSELNVNALELDDSALYLCASSYVAVVNMNTEAFFGQGTRLTVV.

The V call is TRBV4-1, the J call TRBJ1-5; D not resolved. Germline lookup yields CDR1 MGHRA and CDR2 YSYEKL. The V end was cut by 1 base, the J end by 7 bases, with 17 bases between. The CDR3 is 16 amino acids. CDR3 region: CASSQGEAQYRQPQHF. CDR3 DNA sequence: TGCGCCAGCAGCCAAGGTGAAGCCCAATATCGGCAGCCCCAGCATTTT.

The chain combines TRBV11-2 with TRBJ1-6; maybe TRBD1 (5 bases). Trimming cost V 5 bases and J 6 bases, with 20 bases left between them. This CDR3 region has 17 residues. Germline V lookup: CDR1 SGHAT, CDR2 FQNNGV. CDR3 DNA sequence: TGTGCCAGCAGCCCCGGAGGGGCCTCAGGGACTAATTCACCCCTCCACTTT. The encoded protein is CASSPGGASGTNSPLHF.

The chain joins TRBV5-1 to TRBJ2-7; D is uncertain. The CDR3 consists of 11 residues. The V end was cut by 3 bases, the J end by 3 bases, with 4 bases between. Germline CDR1 and CDR2: SGHRS and YFSETQ. This CDR3 is CASSSHYEQYF. The CDR3, as DNA: TGCGCCAGCAGCTCACACTACGAGCAGTACTTC. Looking up the rest from reference TRBV5-1 and TRBJ2-7 gives the full variable domain: KAGVTQTPRYLIKTRGQQVTLSCSPISGHRSVSWYQQTPGQGLQFLFEYFSETQRNKGNFPGRFSGRQFSNSRSEMNVSTLELGDSALYLCASSSHYEQYFGPGTRLTVT.

The rearrangement links TRBV14 to TRBJ1-6, with D perhaps TRBD1 (5 bases). V lost 3 bases to trimming and J lost 7 bases, with 13 bases between them. Germline V CDR1 and CDR2: SGHDN, FVKESK. The CDR3 covers 15 residues. CDR3 DNA: TGTGCCAGCAGCCACGGGAGACAGAGAAATTCACCCCTCCACTTT. Residues: CASSHGRQRNSPLHF.

J is TRBJ1-5 and V is TRBV18; tentative D call: TRBD1 (6 bases). CDR1 and CDR2 from the germline V gene are KGHSH and LQKENI. The CDR3 has 14 amino acids. Trimming removed 6 bases from V and 7 bases from J, with 16 bases in between. CDR3 sequence (DNA): TGTGCCAGCTCCCCCGGGGGCCCGGGGCAGCCCCAGCATTTT. It codes for CASSPGGPGQPQHF.

The chain carries TRBV21-1 and TRBJ2-2; TRBD2 reflects the table's D call only, with no check against the DNA. TRBV21-1 is assigned pseudogene status. The CDR3 is 16 residues long. CDR3 loop: CASSNHPGGKDGELFF. The CDR3 bases are TGTGCCAGCAGCAACCACCCGGGGGGGAAAGACGGGGAGCTGTTTTTT.

V gene TRBV11-3 combines with J gene TRBJ1-1; D is undetermined. The CDR3 runs to 13 residues. The germline CDR1 and CDR2 sequences are SGHNT and YENEEA. V was pared by 6 bases and J by 1 base, with 9 bases between. CDR3: CASSQEPNTEAFF. DNA for the CDR3: TGTGCCAGCAGTCAGGAGCCGAACACTGAAGCTTTCTTT.